This T cell receptor beta chain came from a study of cytomegalovirus exposure and HLA in healthy donors. Donors likely had unrecorded immune exposures despite being nominally healthy when sampled. The CDR3 is 14 amino acids. With 6 bases removed from V and 9 bases from J, the gap between germline ends came to 18 bases. CDR1 and CDR2 from the germline V gene are SGHTA and FQGNSA. PCR used 60 Vbeta primers and 13 Jbeta primers. The table came from immunoSEQ multiplex PCR; TCRdb's copy has only in-frame clones and leaves some out. The sample lists some 110,000 clones, more than 70% seen once, with about 16% in the top ten.

The chain recombines TRBV7-2 with TRBJ1-5; D may be TRBD1 (5 bases). What was sequenced was PBMCs. The sequence was obtained from a man in his fifties or sixties in good health and CMV-seropositive. CDR3 DNA: TGTGCCAGCAGGGATGTGGGGGGTGGAGGGCCCCAGCATTTT. Its translation: CASRDVGGGGPQHF.